This note documents a single TCR beta chain sequence. As yet, its antigen is unknown. Unique molecular identifiers were present on the cDNA, which also gained a universal primer site by template switching. From the 5' RACE reads, TCRdb called clonotypes with MiXCR, one entry per CDR3 protein. The sample includes 1.5 million to 2 million distinct CDR3 sequences, under 35% seen only once; the top ten take over 0.25%. This CDR3 spans 15 amino acids. V gave up 4 bases and J gave up 1 base; unmatched junction bases: 8. Germline lookup yields CDR1 SQVTM and CDR2 ANQGSEA. The data originate from a study of identical twins. Study-wide results and limits: Clonotypes of the beta chain that were abundant in cord blood carried fewer insertions (memory repertoires showed none). Donors were not followed over many years; analysis was cross-sectional. Zero-insertion analyses were open to partial confounding by invariant MAIT and iNKT cells.

The sequenced sample was cord blood. The genes are TRBV29-1 and TRBJ1-1, with 8 positions matching TRBD1. This sequence originates from a newborn girl in good health. Here the CDR3 DNA reads TGCAGCGTTGTCCTTCCAGGGGGCCCGAACACTGAAGCTTTCTTT. Its translation is CSVVLPGGPNTEAFF.